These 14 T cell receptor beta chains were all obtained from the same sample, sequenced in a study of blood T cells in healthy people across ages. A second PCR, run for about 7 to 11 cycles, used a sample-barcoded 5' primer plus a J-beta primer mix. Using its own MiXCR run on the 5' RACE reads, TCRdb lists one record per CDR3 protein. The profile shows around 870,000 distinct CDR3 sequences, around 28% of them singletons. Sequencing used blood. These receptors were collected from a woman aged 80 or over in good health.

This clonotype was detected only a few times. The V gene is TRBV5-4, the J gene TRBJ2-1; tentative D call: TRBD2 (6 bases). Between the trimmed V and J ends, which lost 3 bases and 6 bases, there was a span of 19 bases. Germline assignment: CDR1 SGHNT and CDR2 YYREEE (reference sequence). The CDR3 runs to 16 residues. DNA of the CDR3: TGTGCCAGCAGCTCGGACGGGGGAAAGGTTTTCAATGAGCAGTTCTTC. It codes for CASSSDGGKVFNEQFF.

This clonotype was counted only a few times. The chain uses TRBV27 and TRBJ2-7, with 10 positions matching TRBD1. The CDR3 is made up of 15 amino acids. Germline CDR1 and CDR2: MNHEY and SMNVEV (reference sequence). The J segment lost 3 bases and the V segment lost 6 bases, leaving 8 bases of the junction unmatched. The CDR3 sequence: CASSSRTGGIYEQYF. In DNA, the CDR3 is TGTGCCAGCAGCTCTAGGACAGGGGGAATCTACGAGCAGTACTTC.

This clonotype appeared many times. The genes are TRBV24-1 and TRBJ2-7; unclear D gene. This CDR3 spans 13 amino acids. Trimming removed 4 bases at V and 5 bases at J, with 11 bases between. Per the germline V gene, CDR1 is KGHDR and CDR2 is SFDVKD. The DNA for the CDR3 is TGTGCCACCAGTGACCCCACAAGGCACGAGCAGTACTTC. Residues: CATSDPTRHEQYF.

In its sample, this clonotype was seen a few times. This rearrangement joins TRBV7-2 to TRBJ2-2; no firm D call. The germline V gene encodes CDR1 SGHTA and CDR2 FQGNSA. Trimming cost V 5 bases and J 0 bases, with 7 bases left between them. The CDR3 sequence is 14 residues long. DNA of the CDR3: TGTGCCAGCAGCCCACAGCCGAACACCGGGGAGCTGTTTTTT. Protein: CASSPQPNTGELFF.

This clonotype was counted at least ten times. CDR3 in amino acids: CASSPTGFSTDTKYF. As DNA, the CDR3 is TGTGCCAGCAGCCCGACAGGATTCTCCACAGATACCAAGTATTTT. The chain combines TRBV4-2 with TRBJ2-3; possible D gene TRBD1, 6 bases. Germline CDR1 LGHNA, CDR2 YNFKEQ. V lost 4 bases to trimming and J lost 13 bases, with 24 bases between them. There are 15 residues in the CDR3.

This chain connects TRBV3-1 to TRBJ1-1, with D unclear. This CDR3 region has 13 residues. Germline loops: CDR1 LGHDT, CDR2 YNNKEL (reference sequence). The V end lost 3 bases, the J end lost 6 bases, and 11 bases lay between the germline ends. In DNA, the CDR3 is TGTGCCAGCAGCCAGACGAAGGGCGCTGAAGCTTTCTTT. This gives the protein CASSQTKGAEAFF.

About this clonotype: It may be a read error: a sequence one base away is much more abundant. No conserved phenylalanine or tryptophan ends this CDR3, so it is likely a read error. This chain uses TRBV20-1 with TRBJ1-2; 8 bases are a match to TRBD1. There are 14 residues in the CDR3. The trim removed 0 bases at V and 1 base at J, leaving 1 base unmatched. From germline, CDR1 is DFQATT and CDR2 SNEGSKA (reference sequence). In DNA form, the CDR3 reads TGCAGTGCTAGAGAGACAGGGGTTAACTATGGCTACACCTGC. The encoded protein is CSARETGVNYGYTC.

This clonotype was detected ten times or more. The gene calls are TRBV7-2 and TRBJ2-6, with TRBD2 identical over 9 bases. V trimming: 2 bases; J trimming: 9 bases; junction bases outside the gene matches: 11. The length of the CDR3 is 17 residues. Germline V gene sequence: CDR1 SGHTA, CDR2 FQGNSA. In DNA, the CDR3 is TGTGCCAGCAGCTTAAGCGGGGGGCCCGGGTTCGGCAACGTCCTGACTTTC. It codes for CASSLSGGPGFGNVLTF. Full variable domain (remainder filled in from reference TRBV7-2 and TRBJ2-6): GAGVSQSPSNKVTEKGKDVELRCDPISGHTALYWYRQSLGQGLEFLIYFQGNSAPDKSGLPSDRFSAERTGGSVSTLTIQRTQQEDSAVYLCASSLSGGPGFGNVLTFGAGSRLTVL.

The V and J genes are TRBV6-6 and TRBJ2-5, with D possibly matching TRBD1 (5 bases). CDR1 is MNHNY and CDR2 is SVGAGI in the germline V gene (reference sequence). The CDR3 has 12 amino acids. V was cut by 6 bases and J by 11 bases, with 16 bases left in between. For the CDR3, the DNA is TGTGCCAGCAGCCGGGTAGGGGAAAAGCAGTACTTC. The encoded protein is CASSRVGEKQYF.

CDR3 sequence reads: CASSLAFEQYF. The CDR3 DNA sequence: TGTGCCAGCAGCTTAGCGTTTGAGCAGTACTTC. The chain is built from TRBV5-6 and TRBJ2-5; no clear D gene. Looked up from germline, CDR1 is SGHDT and CDR2 is YYEEEE. The CDR3 consists of 11 residues. Trimming left V 2 bases short and J 11 bases short, with 10 bases between.

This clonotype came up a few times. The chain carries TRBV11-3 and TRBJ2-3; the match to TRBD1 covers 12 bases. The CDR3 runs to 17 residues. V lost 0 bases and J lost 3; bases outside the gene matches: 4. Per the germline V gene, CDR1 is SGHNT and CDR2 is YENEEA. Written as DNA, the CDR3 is TGTGCCAGCAGCTTAGATGGGACAGGGGGCGCGACAGATACGCAGTATTTT. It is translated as CASSLDGTGGATDTQYF.

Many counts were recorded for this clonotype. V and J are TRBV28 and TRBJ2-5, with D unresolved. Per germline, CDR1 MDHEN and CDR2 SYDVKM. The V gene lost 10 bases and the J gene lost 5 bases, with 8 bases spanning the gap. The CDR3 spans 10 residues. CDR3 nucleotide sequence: TGTGCCACTCAAAGGGAGACCCAGTACTTC. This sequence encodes CATQRETQYF.

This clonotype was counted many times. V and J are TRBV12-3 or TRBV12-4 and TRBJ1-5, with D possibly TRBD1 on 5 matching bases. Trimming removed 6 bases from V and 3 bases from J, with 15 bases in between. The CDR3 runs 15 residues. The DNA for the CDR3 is TGTGCCAGCAGCACCGGACGGGGGTTCAATCAGCCCCAGCATTTT. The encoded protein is CASSTGRGFNQPQHF.

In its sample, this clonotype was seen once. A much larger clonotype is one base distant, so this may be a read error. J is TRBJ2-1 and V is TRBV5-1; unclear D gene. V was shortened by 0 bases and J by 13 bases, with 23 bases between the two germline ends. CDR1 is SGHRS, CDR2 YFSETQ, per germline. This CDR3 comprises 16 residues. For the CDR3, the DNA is TGCGCCAGCAGCTTGGAGGGTCACCTCCATCAAGAGACCCAGTTCTTC. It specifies CASSLEGHLHQETQFF. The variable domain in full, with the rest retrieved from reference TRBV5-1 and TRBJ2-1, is KAGVTQTPRYLIKTRGQQVTLSCSPISGHRSVSWYQQTPGQGLQFLFEYFSETQRNKGNFPGRFSGRQFSNSRSEMNVSTLELGDSALYLCASSLEGHLHQETQFFGPGTRLTVL.